This TCR beta chain was identified in a study of T cell repertoires in cytomegalovirus infection. Across the study: Through public TCR beta signatures, both CMV infection and matching HLA type were indicated.

This clonotype was seen only a few times. Its antigen is unidentified. Germline V CDR1 and CDR2: SNHLY, FYNNEI. The CDR3 is made up of 15 amino acids. V lost 6 bases and J 7 bases, leaving 19 bases between the germline ends. TCRdb re-derived calls from the reads in MiXCR, one entry per CDR3 protein. The table includes roughly 920,000 distinct CDR3 sequences, roughly 30% detected once. Sequenced here: cultured CD8+ T cells from PBMCs, sampled from culture after CMV antigen stimulation. The TCR sequence derives from a human donor in good health (CMV status not recorded). Some clones in this sample may be carry-over from other donors' samples. The rearrangement links TRBV2 to TRBJ2-1; D could derive from TRBD1 or TRBD2 (6 bases each). The chain's CDR3 is CASSVVGGSWNEQFF. DNA for the CDR3: TGTGCCAGCAGCGTCGTCGGGGGCTCTTGGAATGAGCAGTTCTTC.